This T cell receptor beta chain was sequenced in a study of blood T cell repertoires in COVID-19. Germline CDR1 reads SGHTA; CDR2 reads FQGNSA. V shed 5 bases, J shed 5 bases, and the junction held 6 bases outside the gene matches. The CDR3 is 14 residues long. Repertoires were generated with immunoSEQ multiplex PCR, while TCRdb's copy carries only in-frame clones and drops some. There are 180,000 or so clones in the sample; around 80% occur only once, and 8% to 13% lies in the top ten. This clone was picked up one time. This receptor was taken from a middle-aged man who had recovered from COVID-19. The chain recombines TRBV7-2 with TRBJ1-3; TRBD1 matches 7 bases. Sequencing input: PBMCs or T cells enriched from blood (not recorded which). For the CDR3, the DNA is TGTGCCAGCAGCCCGACAGGGTGGAGAAACACCATATATTTT. This gives the protein CASSPTGWRNTIYF.